This T cell receptor (beta chain) stems from a study of cytomegalovirus exposure and HLA in healthy donors. Across the study: The approximately 670 first-cohort repertoires and the 120 or so validation repertoires shared the same platform, a later analysis reported.

Only in-frame clones appear in the TCRdb table, and some are missing; sequencing was by immunoSEQ multiplex PCR. The table records some 200,000 clones, about 86% of them present only once. Points on this clone: Its specificity is not known.

Study-wide points: Subsequent analysis revealed that first-cohort TCR clusters tended to co-occur in the 120 or so validation repertoires. Overall, approximately 150 TCR beta chains were annotated as cytomegalovirus-associated.

V lost 4 bases and J lost 4, with 14 bases in between. The CDR3 has 15 amino acids. CDR1 SGHNT and CDR2 YYREEE come from the germline V gene (reference sequence). The donors were part of the validation cohort of roughly 130 subjects. That cohort was separate from the first cohort, which comprised 500 to 700 subjects. Sequencing was carried out using PBMCs. The V and J genes are TRBV5-4 and TRBJ2-2; D remains ambiguous. This receptor was identified in a woman aged 18-29 years in good health and CMV-seropositive. In nucleotides, the CDR3 is TGTGCCAGCAGCGTACAGCAGACAATCACCGGGGAGCTGTTTTTT. Translating it yields CASSVQQTITGELFF.